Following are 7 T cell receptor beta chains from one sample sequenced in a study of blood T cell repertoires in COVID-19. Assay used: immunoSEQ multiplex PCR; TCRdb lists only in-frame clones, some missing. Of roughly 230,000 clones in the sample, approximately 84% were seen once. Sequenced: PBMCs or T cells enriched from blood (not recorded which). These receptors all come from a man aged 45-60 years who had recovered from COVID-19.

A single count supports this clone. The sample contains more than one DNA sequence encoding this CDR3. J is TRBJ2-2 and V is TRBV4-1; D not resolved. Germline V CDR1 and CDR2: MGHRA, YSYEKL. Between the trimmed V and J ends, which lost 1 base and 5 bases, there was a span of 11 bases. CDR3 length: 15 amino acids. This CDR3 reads CASSQGSSRTGELFF. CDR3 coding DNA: TGCGCCAGCAGCCAAGGGAGTTCGAGAACCGGGGAGCTGTTTTTT.

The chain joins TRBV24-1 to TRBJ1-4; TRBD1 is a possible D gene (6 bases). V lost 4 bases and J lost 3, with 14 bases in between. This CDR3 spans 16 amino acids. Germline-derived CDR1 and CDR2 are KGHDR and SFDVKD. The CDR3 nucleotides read TGTGCCACCAGTGACGCTACAGGGACCGCTAATGAAAAACTGTTTTTT. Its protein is CATSDATGTANEKLFF.

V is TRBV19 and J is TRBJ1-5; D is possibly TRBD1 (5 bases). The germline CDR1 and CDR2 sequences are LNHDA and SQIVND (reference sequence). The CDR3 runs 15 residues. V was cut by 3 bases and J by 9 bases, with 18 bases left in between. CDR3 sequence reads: CASSIPEGSGGPQHF. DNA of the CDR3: TGTGCCAGTAGTATCCCTGAAGGCAGCGGGGGGCCCCAGCATTTT.

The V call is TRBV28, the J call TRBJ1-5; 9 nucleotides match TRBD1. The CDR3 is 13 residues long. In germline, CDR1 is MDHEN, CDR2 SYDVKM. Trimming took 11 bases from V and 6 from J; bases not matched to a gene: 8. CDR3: CAVGQGEIQPQHF. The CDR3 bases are TGTGCCGTGGGACAGGGAGAGATTCAGCCCCAGCATTTT.

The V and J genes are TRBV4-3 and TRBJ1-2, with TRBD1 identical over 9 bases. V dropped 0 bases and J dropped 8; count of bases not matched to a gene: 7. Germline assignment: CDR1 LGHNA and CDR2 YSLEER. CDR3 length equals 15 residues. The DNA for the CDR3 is TGCGCCAGCAGCCAAGATCAGAGACAGGGGGTAGGCTACACCTTC. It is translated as CASSQDQRQGVGYTF.

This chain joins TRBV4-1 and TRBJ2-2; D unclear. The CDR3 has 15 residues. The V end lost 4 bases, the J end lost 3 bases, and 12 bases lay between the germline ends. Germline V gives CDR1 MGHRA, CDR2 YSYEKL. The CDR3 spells CASSPAGSDTGELFF. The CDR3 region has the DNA TGCGCCAGCAGCCCGGCAGGTTCGGACACCGGGGAGCTGTTTTTT.

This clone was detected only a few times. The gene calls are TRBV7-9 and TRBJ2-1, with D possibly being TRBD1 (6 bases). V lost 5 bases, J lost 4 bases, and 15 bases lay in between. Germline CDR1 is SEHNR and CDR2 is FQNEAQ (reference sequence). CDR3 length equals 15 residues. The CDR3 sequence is CASSPPGAVYNEQFF. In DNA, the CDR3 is TGTGCCAGCAGCCCCCCAGGGGCGGTTTACAATGAGCAGTTCTTC. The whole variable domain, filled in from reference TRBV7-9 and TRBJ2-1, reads DTGVSQNPRHKITKRGQNVTFRCDPISEHNRLYWYRQTLGQGPEFLTYFQNEAQLEKSRLLSDRFSAERPKGSFSTLEIQRTEQGDSAMYLCASSPPGAVYNEQFFGPGTRLTVL.